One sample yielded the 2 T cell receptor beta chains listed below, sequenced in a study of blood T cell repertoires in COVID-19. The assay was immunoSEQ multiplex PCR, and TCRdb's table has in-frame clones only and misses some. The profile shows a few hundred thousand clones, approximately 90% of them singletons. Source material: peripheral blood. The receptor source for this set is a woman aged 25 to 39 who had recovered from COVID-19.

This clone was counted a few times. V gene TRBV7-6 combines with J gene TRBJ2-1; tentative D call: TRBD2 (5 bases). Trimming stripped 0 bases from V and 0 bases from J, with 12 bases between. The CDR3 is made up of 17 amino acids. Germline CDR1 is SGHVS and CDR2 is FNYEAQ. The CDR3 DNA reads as TGTGCCAGCAGCTTAGCCTCCCCGGGATTCTCCTACAATGAGCAGTTCTTC. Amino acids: CASSLASPGFSYNEQFF.

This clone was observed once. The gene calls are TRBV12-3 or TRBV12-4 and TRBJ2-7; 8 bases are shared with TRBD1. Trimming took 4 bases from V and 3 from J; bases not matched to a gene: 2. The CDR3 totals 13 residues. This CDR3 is CASSSGTGYEQYF. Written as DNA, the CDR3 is TGTGCCAGCAGTTCCGGGACAGGCTACGAGCAGTACTTC.